What follows are 2 T cell receptor beta chains derived from one specimen sequenced in a study of blood T cell repertoires in COVID-19. Produced via immunoSEQ multiplex PCR; TCRdb's table is partial and in-frame only. The sample comprises 100,000 to 150,000 clones, 80% to 95% of which are singletons, and around 2.2% rests with the top ten. The sample taken for sequencing was peripheral blood. The receptors were sampled from a man aged 45-65 years with COVID-19, enrolled during active disease.

The J gene is TRBJ2-1, the V gene TRBV6-5; 9 positions agree with TRBD2. Germline trimming cut 5 bases from V and 6 bases from J; bases unmatched to any gene: 8. The CDR3 totals 15 residues. The germline V gene encodes CDR1 MNHEY and CDR2 SVGAGI. The CDR3, as DNA: TGTGCCAGCAGTCGTACAGCGGGAGGTTTCAATGAGCAGTTCTTC. Translation gives CASSRTAGGFNEQFF.

The rearrangement joins TRBV27 to TRBJ2-2; 12 bases match TRBD2. J gave up 4 bases and V 8 bases, and 11 bases lay outside the gene matches. The germline gives CDR1 MNHEY, CDR2 SMNVEV (reference sequence). The CDR3 runs to 17 residues. The CDR3 DNA reads TGTGCCAGCGGTAGACTAGCGGGAGTGTCGGTCACCGGGGAGCTGTTTTTT. Its translation is CASGRLAGVSVTGELFF.